A single sample gave rise to the 32 T cell receptor beta chains below, sequenced in a study of blood T cells in healthy people across ages. Using a J-beta primer mix together with a sample-barcoded 5' primer, a second PCR was run for roughly 7 to 11 cycles. TCRdb processed the 5' RACE reads anew with MiXCR; each CDR3 protein has one entry. The table has about 640,000 distinct CDR3 sequences, around three fifths seen once; the top ten hold roughly 34%. Specimen: blood. The receptors originated from a man aged 55 to 70 in good health.

The J gene is TRBJ2-1, the V gene TRBV20-1; 7 bases are shared with TRBD2. The CDR3 contains 17 residues. Germline-derived CDR1 and CDR2 are DFQATT and SNEGSKA (reference sequence). V gave up 5 bases and J gave up 2 bases; unmatched junction bases: 15. The CDR3 bases are TGCAGTGCTCTTAGGGCTTGGGGAGGGTCCACCTACAATGAGCAGTTCTTC. This translates into CSALRAWGGSTYNEQFF.

The rearrangement uses TRBV12-3 or TRBV12-4 and TRBJ1-6, with D perhaps matching TRBD1 (6 bases). The CDR3 is 15 amino acids. Deletions cut 6 bases from V and 4 bases from J, with 13 bases between. The CDR3 sequence is CASRLGQRYNSPLHF. For the CDR3, the DNA is TGTGCCAGCAGACTTGGACAGAGATATAATTCACCCCTCCACTTT.

The chain has TRBV6-6 and TRBJ1-2, with 7 bases matching TRBD1. CDR1 and CDR2 from the germline V gene are MNHNY and SVGAGI (reference sequence). Trimming removed 7 bases from V and 5 bases from J; junction bases left unmatched: 7. The CDR3 length is 13 residues. DNA of the CDR3: TGTGCCAGCACCCCAGGGGGTCGGTATGGCTACACCTTC. The encoded protein is CASTPGGRYGYTF.

The V call is TRBV20-1, the J call TRBJ1-5; 10 nucleotides line up with TRBD1. Per the germline V gene, CDR1 is DFQATT and CDR2 is SNEGSKA (reference sequence). Germline trimming cut 5 bases from V and 3 bases from J; bases unmatched to any gene: 16. This CDR3 comprises 18 residues. For the CDR3, the DNA is TGCAGTGCTCCTCATAGGACAGGGGGTCTTATACCCAATCAGCCCCAGCATTTT. It encodes CSAPHRTGGLIPNQPQHF.

V usage is TRBV14 and J usage is TRBJ2-5, with D maybe TRBD1 (6 bases). The CDR3 covers 17 residues. From germline, CDR1 is SGHDN and CDR2 FVKESK. The V end lost 3 bases, the J end lost 1 base, and 18 bases lay between the germline ends. The CDR3 DNA sequence: TGTGCCAGCAGCCATGATGCCGGGACATTCCTCCAAGAGACCCAGTACTTC. Its translation: CASSHDAGTFLQETQYF.

In this sample, this clonotype turned up a few times. V and J are TRBV10-2 and TRBJ2-6, with 8 bases that match TRBD1. The CDR3 is 18 amino acids. Trimming cost V 6 bases and J 0 bases; bases outside gene matches: 10. Germline V gene lookup returns CDR1 WSHSY and CDR2 SAAADI. CDR3 loop: CASRGAGGFSSGANVLTF. The CDR3 DNA sequence: TGCGCCAGCAGGGGAGCAGGGGGCTTCTCCTCTGGGGCCAACGTCCTGACTTTC.

This clonotype was picked up one time. The V gene is TRBV20-1, the J gene TRBJ2-5; 13 nucleotides match TRBD2. The V gene's germline CDR1 is DFQATT and CDR2 SNEGSKA (reference sequence). Trimming removed 3 bases from V and 5 bases from J; junction bases left unmatched: 6. The CDR3 runs to 15 residues. The CDR3 sequence: CSASGLAGEGETQYF. CDR3 sequence (DNA): TGCAGTGCTAGCGGACTAGCGGGGGAGGGTGAGACCCAGTACTTC.

This clonotype is a singleton in its sample. This chain connects TRBV20-1 to TRBJ2-1, with unresolved D. The V and J ends lost 3 bases and 2 bases respectively, with 14 bases between them. Per the germline V gene, CDR1 is DFQATT and CDR2 is SNEGSKA (reference sequence). The CDR3 has 15 residues. As DNA, the CDR3 is TGCAGTGCTAGTATCGTGGGTCCTACCTACAATGAGCAGTTCTTC. Protein: CSASIVGPTYNEQFF.

The chain combines TRBV29-1 with TRBJ2-7, with unresolved D. The CDR3 extends over 11 amino acids. Germline V gives CDR1 SQVTM, CDR2 ANQGSEA. V dropped 7 bases and J dropped 7 bases, with 14 bases sitting between them. CDR3: CSGSVGYEQYF. Here the CDR3 DNA reads TGCAGCGGGTCGGTGGGCTATGAGCAGTACTTC.

The chain has TRBV6-2 or TRBV6-3 and TRBJ1-5; 9 bases fit TRBD1. The V and J ends lost 5 bases and 2 bases, in that order; junction bases with no gene match: 16. The CDR3 sequence is 19 residues long. Germline V gene data show CDR1 as MNHEY and CDR2 as SVGEGT. CDR3 sequence (DNA): TGTGCCAGCAGTGGGGAGAGACAGGGGGTGATTCATGGCAATCAGCCCCAGCATTTT. Amino acids: CASSGERQGVIHGNQPQHF.

This clonotype was recorded a few times. The chain links TRBV5-1 to TRBJ2-7; D perhaps matches TRBD1 (5 bases). Between the trimmed V and J ends, which lost 4 bases and 6 bases, there was a span of 20 bases. Germline V lookup: CDR1 SGHRS, CDR2 YFSETQ. The CDR3 runs to 15 residues. The CDR3: CASSRDSVPDREQYF. CDR3 nucleotides: TGCGCCAGCAGCCGCGACAGCGTACCTGACCGCGAGCAGTACTTC.

This clonotype was counted between two and nine times. V usage is TRBV12-3 or TRBV12-4 and J usage is TRBJ2-5; D unresolved. Trimming cost V 6 bases and J 7 bases, with 15 bases left between them. This CDR3 is built from 13 residues. The CDR3 loop is CASRTDRLGTQYF. The CDR3 DNA sequence: TGTGCCAGCAGAACGGACCGCCTAGGGACCCAGTACTTC.

The V gene is TRBV15, the J gene TRBJ2-3, with D unclear. CDR3 length: 13 amino acids. CDR1 is LNHNV, CDR2 YYDKDF, per germline (reference sequence). V lost 6 bases to trimming and J lost 8 bases, with 15 bases between them. CDR3 bases: TGTGCCACCAGTCTAGATACTCGGGCTACGCAGTATTTT. Amino acids: CATSLDTRATQYF.

This clonotype has ten or more counts. Compared with germline, one end of the junction differs, possibly owing to a read error. The chain links TRBV5-1 to TRBJ2-1, with 14 bases matching TRBD2. The CDR3 has 15 residues. Germline assignment: CDR1 SGHRS and CDR2 YFSETQ. CDR3 amino acids: CASSLGLAGGNEQFF. In nucleotides, the CDR3 is TGTGCCAGCAGCTTAGGACTAGCGGGGGGCAATGAGCAGTTCTTC.

This clonotype was counted between two and nine times. One junction end does not reproduce the germline sequence, and a read error may be involved. This rearrangement joins TRBV13 to TRBJ1-5; the D gene is possibly TRBD1 (6 bases). The length of the CDR3 is 15 residues. CDR1 is PRHDT and CDR2 is FYEKMQ in the germline V gene (reference sequence). CDR3 in amino acids: CAGSFGQGPNQPQHF. CDR3 nucleotides: TGTGCCGGCAGCTTTGGGCAGGGGCCGAATCAGCCCCAGCATTTT.

The chain is built from TRBV7-2 and TRBJ1-4; no clear D. This CDR3 region has 13 residues. The V gene lost 5 bases and the J gene lost 0 bases, with 4 bases spanning the gap. CDR1 and CDR2 from the germline V gene are SGHTA and FQGNSA. The DNA for the CDR3 is TGTGCCAGCAGCAGGTCAACTAATGAAAAACTGTTTTTT. Its translation is CASSRSTNEKLFF.

This clonotype occurred once. The chain is built from TRBV5-1 and TRBJ2-5; D is uncertain. The CDR3 has 11 residues. Germline V gene data show CDR1 as SGHRS and CDR2 as YFSETQ. V dropped 4 bases and J dropped 11 bases, with 12 bases sitting between them. In DNA form, the CDR3 reads TGCGCCAGCAGCGTTGATTACGGGCAGTACTTC. Protein: CASSVDYGQYF.

The chain recombines TRBV7-9 with TRBJ2-7; D is possibly TRBD1 (6 bases). The closer fit of TRBJ2-5 to the DNA end suggests the J call may be wrong. This CDR3 is 15 amino acids long. Germline lookup yields CDR1 SEHNR and CDR2 FQNEAQ (reference sequence). This CDR3 is CASSLRGLQGRTQYF. The CDR3 DNA sequence: TGTGCCAGCAGCCTGAGAGGGCTACAGGGACGGACCCAGTACTTC.

The chain couples TRBV20-1 to TRBJ2-7; 7 nucleotides line up with TRBD1. The V gene end was trimmed by 5 bases and the J gene end by 10 bases; junction bases not matched to a gene: 14. The germline V gene encodes CDR1 DFQATT and CDR2 SNEGSKA (reference sequence). The CDR3 runs 13 residues. This CDR3 is CSAYRGQIRAQYF. The CDR3 nucleotides read TGCAGTGCTTACAGGGGACAGATTCGGGCCCAGTACTTC.

This clonotype was found once. The CDR3 DNA follows: TGTGCCAGCAACAGGGGACAGGGTCCCACAGATACGCAGTATTTT. It specifies CASNRGQGPTDTQYF. The chain uses TRBV7-2 and TRBJ2-3, with TRBD1 matching over 9 bases. The CDR3 spans 15 residues. After removal of 7 bases from V and 2 bases from J, the junction contained 7 bases not matched to a gene. Germline-derived CDR1 and CDR2 are SGHTA and FQGNSA.

This chain connects TRBV10-3 to TRBJ2-3; 8 bases agree with TRBD2. The CDR3 loop spans 15 amino acids. Germline CDR1 and CDR2: ENHRY and SYGVKD. V dropped 4 bases and J dropped 4; count of bases not matched to a gene: 7. The CDR3 DNA sequence: TGTGCCATCAGTGGGGGTAGCGGGGACGCAGATACGCAGTATTTT. Translating it yields CAISGGSGDADTQYF.

The chain recombines TRBV2 with TRBJ1-5; 11 bases map to TRBD1. V lost 4 bases and J lost 7; bases outside the gene matches: 6. Germline CDR1 reads SNHLY; CDR2 reads FYNNEI. The CDR3 spans 15 residues. The CDR3 spells CASSGDRGGRQPQHF. The CDR3 nucleotides are TGTGCCAGCAGTGGGGACAGGGGGGGACGACAGCCCCAGCATTTT.

This clonotype was counted between two and nine times. The chain has TRBV27 and TRBJ2-1, with 11 bases fitting TRBD2. This CDR3 has 16 residues. Germline V gene sequence: CDR1 MNHEY, CDR2 SMNVEV (reference sequence). V trimming: 4 bases; J trimming: 7 bases; junction bases outside the gene matches: 9. CDR3 in DNA: TGTGCCAGCAGTTCCCTAAGTAGCGGGGGGGTTAATGAGCAGTTCTTC. Residues: CASSSLSSGGVNEQFF.

This clonotype came up a few times. The rearrangement joins TRBV27 to TRBJ1-6, with D perhaps matching TRBD1 (5 bases). CDR1 is MNHEY and CDR2 is SMNVEV in the germline V gene (reference sequence). Trimming removed 0 bases at V and 9 bases at J, with 12 bases between. The CDR3 totals 15 residues. The CDR3 nucleotides are TGTGCCAGCAGTTTATCGTTTTGGGGGGGTTCACCCCTCCACTTT. This encodes CASSLSFWGGSPLHF.

This clonotype came up a few times. The chain joins TRBV25-1 to TRBJ1-2; D is perhaps TRBD1 (6 bases). From germline, CDR1 is MGHDK and CDR2 SYGVNS. The CDR3 sequence is 15 residues long. V lost 2 bases to trimming and J lost 4 bases, with 14 bases between them. The CDR3 sequence is CASSEGGSRPYGYTF. For the CDR3, the DNA is TGTGCCAGCAGTGAAGGGGGCAGTAGACCCTATGGCTACACCTTC.

This clonotype was seen repeatedly, ten times or more. Being one base from a much bigger clone, this may be a read error. V is TRBV6-5 and J is TRBJ2-7; a possible D gene is TRBD2 (6 bases). CDR3 length: 14 amino acids. V was cut by 5 bases and J by 3 bases, with 14 bases left in between. Germline CDR1 is MNHEY and CDR2 is SVGAGI. This CDR3 is CASSDGTGNYEQYF. In DNA, the CDR3 is TGTGCCAGCAGTGACGGGACTGGGAACTACGAGCAGTACTTC.

This clonotype was detected only a few times. The V and J genes are TRBV20-1 and TRBJ2-5; 12 bases are a match to TRBD2. There are 17 residues in the CDR3. The V and J ends lost 5 bases and 5 bases, in that order; junction bases with no gene match: 15. Per germline, CDR1 DFQATT and CDR2 SNEGSKA (reference sequence). CDR3 nucleotide sequence: TGCAGTGCTCCCGGGACTAGCGGGCATAAAGGGTCGGAGACCCAGTACTTC. Its translation: CSAPGTSGHKGSETQYF.

The V call is TRBV12-3 or TRBV12-4, the J call TRBJ2-2; D not resolved. The CDR3 totals 14 residues. V lost 6 bases and J 6 bases, leaving 14 bases between the germline ends. The CDR3 reads CASRTTGEAGELFF. The DNA of the CDR3 is TGTGCCAGCAGGACAACGGGCGAGGCCGGGGAGCTGTTTTTT.

The chain has TRBV7-6 and TRBJ2-5; tentative D call: TRBD1 (7 bases). Gene TRBJ2-4 matches the end of the DNA better, so the J call may be wrong. In germline, CDR1 is SGHVS, CDR2 FNYEAQ. CDR3 length: 15 amino acids. The CDR3 bases are TGTGCCAGCAGCCGACACCCTACAGGGGAGGTCATTCAGTACTTC. Translated: CASSRHPTGEVIQYF.

The gene calls are TRBV7-9 and TRBJ1-6; 7 bases are shared with TRBD1. The V and J ends lost 3 bases and 10 bases, in that order; junction bases with no gene match: 6. CDR3 length equals 14 residues. The germline V gene encodes CDR1 SEHNR and CDR2 FQNEAQ (reference sequence). CDR3: CASSFDRESSPLHF. The CDR3 nucleotides read TGTGCCAGCAGCTTCGACAGGGAATCATCACCCCTCCACTTT.

This clonotype has a single count. The chain employs TRBV10-3 and TRBJ1-6, with a tentative D call TRBD1 (6 bases). The CDR3 contains 15 residues. Germline V gene lookup returns CDR1 ENHRY and CDR2 SYGVKD. Trimming stripped 2 bases from V and 3 bases from J, with 8 bases between. This CDR3 is CAISEEGVYNSPLHF. The CDR3 nucleotides read TGTGCCATCAGTGAGGAGGGGGTCTATAATTCACCCCTCCACTTT.

The V call is TRBV15, the J call TRBJ1-5; tentative D call: TRBD1 (5 bases). The CDR3 extends over 16 amino acids. Germline CDR1 and CDR2: LNHNV and YYDKDF (reference sequence). V was pared by 0 bases and J by 1 base, with 10 bases between. The CDR3 protein is CATSRDFGGSNQPQHF. CDR3 coding DNA: TGTGCCACCAGCAGAGATTTCGGGGGGAGCAATCAGCCCCAGCATTTT.